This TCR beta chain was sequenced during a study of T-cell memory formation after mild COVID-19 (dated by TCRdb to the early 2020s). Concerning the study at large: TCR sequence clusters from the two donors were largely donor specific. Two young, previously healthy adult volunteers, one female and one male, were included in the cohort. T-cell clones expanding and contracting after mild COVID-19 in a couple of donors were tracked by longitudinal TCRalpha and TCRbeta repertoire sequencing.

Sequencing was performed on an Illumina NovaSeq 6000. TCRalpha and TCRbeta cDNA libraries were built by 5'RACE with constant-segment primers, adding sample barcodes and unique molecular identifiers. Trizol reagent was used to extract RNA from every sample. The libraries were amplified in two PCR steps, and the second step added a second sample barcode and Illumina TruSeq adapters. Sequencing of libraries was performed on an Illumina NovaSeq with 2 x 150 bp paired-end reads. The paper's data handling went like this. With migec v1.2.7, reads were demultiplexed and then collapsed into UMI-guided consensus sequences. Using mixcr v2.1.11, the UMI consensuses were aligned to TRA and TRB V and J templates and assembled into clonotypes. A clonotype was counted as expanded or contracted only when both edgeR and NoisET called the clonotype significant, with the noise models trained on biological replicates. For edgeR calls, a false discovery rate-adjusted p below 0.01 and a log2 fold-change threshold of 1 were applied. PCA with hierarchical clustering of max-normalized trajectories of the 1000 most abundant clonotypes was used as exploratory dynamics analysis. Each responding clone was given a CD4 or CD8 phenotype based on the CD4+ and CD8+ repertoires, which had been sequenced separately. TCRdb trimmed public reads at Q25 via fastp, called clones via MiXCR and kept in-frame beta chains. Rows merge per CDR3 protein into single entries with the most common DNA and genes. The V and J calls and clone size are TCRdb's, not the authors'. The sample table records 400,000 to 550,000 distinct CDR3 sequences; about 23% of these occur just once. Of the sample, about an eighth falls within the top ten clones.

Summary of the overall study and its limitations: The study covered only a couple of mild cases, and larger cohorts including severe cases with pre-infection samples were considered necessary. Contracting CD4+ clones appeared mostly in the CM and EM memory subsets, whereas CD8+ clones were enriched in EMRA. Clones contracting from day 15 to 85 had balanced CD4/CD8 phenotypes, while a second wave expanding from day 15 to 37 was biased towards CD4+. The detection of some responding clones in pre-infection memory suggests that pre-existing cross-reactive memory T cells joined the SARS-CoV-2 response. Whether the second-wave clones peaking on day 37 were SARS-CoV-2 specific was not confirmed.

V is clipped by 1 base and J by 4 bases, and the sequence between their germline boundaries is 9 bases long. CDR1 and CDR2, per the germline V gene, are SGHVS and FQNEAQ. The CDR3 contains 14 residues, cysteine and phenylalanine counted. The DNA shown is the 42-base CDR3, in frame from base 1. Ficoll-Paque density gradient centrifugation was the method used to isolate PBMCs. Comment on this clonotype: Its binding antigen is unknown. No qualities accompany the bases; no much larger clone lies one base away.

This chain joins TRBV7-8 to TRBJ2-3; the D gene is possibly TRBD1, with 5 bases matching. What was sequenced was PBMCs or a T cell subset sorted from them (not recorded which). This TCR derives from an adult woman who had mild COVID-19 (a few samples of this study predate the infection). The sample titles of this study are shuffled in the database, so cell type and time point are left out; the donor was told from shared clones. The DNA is TGTGCCAGCAGCTTAGGCAGGGTAGCAGATACGCAGTATTTT. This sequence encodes CASSLGRVADTQYF. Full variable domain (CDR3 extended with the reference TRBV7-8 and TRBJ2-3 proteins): GAGVSQSPRYKVAKRGQDVALRCDPISGHVSLFWYQQALGQGPEFLTYFQNEAQLDKSGLPSDRFFAERPEGSVSTLKIQRTQQEDSAVYLCASSLGRVADTQYFGPGTRLTVL.